This TCR beta chain stems from a study of T-cell memory formation after mild COVID-19. Findings and caveats of the study: Of the contracting clones, CD4+ ones lay mainly in CM and EM, and CD8+ ones in EMRA. What remained unconfirmed was the SARS-CoV-2 specificity of second-wave clones peaking on day 37.

This CDR3 contains 15 residues. Losses at the gene ends were 2 bases for V and 5 bases for J; bases not matched to a gene: 9. Germline lookup yields CDR1 SGHRS and CDR2 YFSETQ. TCR alpha and TCR beta cDNA libraries carrying sample barcodes and UMIs came from 5'RACE with constant-segment primers. TCRdb re-analysed the 5' RACE reads in MiXCR, keeping a single row per CDR3 protein. The sample contains fewer than 500,000 distinct CDR3 sequences, about 23% of which appear only once. This clonotype was seen only a few times. Antigen: not known. The sequenced material came from PBMCs or a T cell subset sorted from them (not recorded which). The chain couples TRBV5-1 to TRBJ2-7; 8 positions match TRBD1. This receptor was taken from an adult woman who had mild COVID-19 (a few samples of this study predate the infection). Cell type and time point are not known. In DNA form, the CDR3 reads TGCGCCAGCAGCTTTCAGGGACAGGTAGAACACGAGCAGTACTTC. Protein product: CASSFQGQVEHEQYF.